The source of this T cell receptor (beta chain) is a study of T cell repertoires in cytomegalovirus infection. Across the study: HLA-B-restricted CMV epitopes that are well studied were used alongside recently identified HLA-C-restricted ones. CMV infection together with matching HLA type was indicated by public TCR beta signatures.

This clonotype was detected only a few times. Its specificity is not known. The ends were cut back, 6 bases at V and 1 base at J, with 10 bases in the middle. Per germline, CDR1 SNHLY and CDR2 FYNNEI. The CDR3 length is 14 residues. Study-wide points: The ex vivo response was dominated by HLA-C-restricted CMV-specific TCR beta clonotypes. Summed public TCR beta family frequency identified CMV carriers bearing the relevant HLA.

TCRdb used MiXCR to reprocess the reads, holding one entry per CDR3 protein. The sample shows 570,000 or so distinct CDR3 sequences, roughly 43% of them seen only once. The specimen was cultured PBMCs, collected from culture after CMV antigen stimulation. The rearrangement uses TRBV2 and TRBJ1-3; D is undetermined. The TCR originated in a human donor in good health (CMV status not recorded). Some clones in this sample may be carry-over from other donors' samples. CDR3 bases: TGTGCCAGCAGGATCACTGTATCTGGAAACACCATATATTTT. Translating gives CASRITVSGNTIYF. The complete variable domain, with remaining parts taken from reference TRBV2 and TRBJ1-3, reads EPEVTQTPSHQVTQMGQEVILRCVPISNHLYFYWYRQILGQKVEFLVSFYNNEISEKSEIFDDQFSVERPDGSNFTLKIRSTKLEDSAMYFCASRITVSGNTIYFGEGSWLTVV.